A few counts support the clone carrying this TCR beta chain. Germline V gene lookup returns CDR1 MNHEY and CDR2 SVGAGI. The ends were cut back, 7 bases at V and 4 bases at J, with 16 bases in the middle. The CDR3 contains 14 residues. This entry belongs to a study of blood T cell repertoires in COVID-19. Recruitment covered fewer than 25 US areas and drew participants whose ages spanned about 18 to 90 years. The authors' processing: Scientists estimated how many nucleated cells there were by amplifying reference gene primers. This table comes from immunoSEQ multiplex PCR, and its TCRdb copy is limited to in-frame clones, with some not included. V and J calls and clone size are copied from that table; D and trimming were computed from the DNA. The data hold over 120,000 clones, with approximately 78% observed a single time.

The sample was PBMCs or T cells enriched from blood (not recorded which). The TCR was taken from a woman aged 50 to 60 who had recovered from COVID-19. The chain is built from TRBV6-5 and TRBJ1-1; possibly TRBD1 for D (5 bases). The CDR3 DNA follows: TGTGCCAGCATTCTAAACCAGGGCGGCACTGAAGCTTTCTTT. As protein: CASILNQGGTEAFF.